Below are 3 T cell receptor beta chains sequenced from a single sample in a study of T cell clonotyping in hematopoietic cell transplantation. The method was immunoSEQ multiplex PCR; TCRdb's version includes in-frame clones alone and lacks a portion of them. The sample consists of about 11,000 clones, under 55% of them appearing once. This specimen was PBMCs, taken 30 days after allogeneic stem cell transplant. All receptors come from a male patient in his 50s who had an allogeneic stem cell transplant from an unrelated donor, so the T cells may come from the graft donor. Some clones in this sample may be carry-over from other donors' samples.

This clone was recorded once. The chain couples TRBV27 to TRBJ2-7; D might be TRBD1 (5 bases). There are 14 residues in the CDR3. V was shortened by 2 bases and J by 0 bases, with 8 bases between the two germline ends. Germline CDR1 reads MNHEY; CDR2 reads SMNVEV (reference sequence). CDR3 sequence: CASSLHRSSYEQYF. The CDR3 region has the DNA TGTGCCAGCAGTTTACACAGGAGCTCCTACGAGCAGTACTTC.

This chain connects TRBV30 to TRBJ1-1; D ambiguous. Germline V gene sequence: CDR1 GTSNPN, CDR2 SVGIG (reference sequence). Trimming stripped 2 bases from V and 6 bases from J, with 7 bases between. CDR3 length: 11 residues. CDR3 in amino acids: CAWSRVSEAFF. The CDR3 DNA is TGTGCCTGGAGTAGGGTCTCTGAAGCTTTCTTT.

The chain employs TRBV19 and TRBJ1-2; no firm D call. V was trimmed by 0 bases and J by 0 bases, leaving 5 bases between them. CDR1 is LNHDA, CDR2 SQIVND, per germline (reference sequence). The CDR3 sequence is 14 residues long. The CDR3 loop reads CASSIDGTNYGYTF. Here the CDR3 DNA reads TGTGCCAGTAGTATAGACGGAACTAACTATGGCTACACCTTC.